This TCR beta chain is from a study of CD4 T cells in relation to SARS-CoV-2 and coronaviruses. The method was immunoSEQ multiplex PCR; TCRdb's version includes in-frame clones alone and lacks a portion of them. The sample holds under 90,000 clones, about 92% seen once. CDR3 length: 11 amino acids. Germline values: CDR1 KGHDR, CDR2 SFDVKD. V shed 7 bases and J shed 3 bases, with 4 bases lying between them. CD4+ T cells from unexposed donors were obtained before the COVID-19 pandemic (2011-2018). Sequencing input: naive CD4+ T cells from PBMCs. Indicated subset: naive CD4+ T cells isolated by negative enrichment. The TCR comes from a human donor in good health. The chain uses TRBV24-1 and TRBJ2-3; D gene ambiguous. The CDR3 protein is CATSVTDTQYF. As DNA, the CDR3 is TGTGCCACCAGCGTTACAGATACGCAGTATTTT.